This paragraph reports one T cell receptor (beta chain). TCRdb redid the calling of the 5' RACE reads with MiXCR, one entry per CDR3 protein. The data contain under 300,000 distinct CDR3 sequences, around 6.5% of them singletons. The CDR3 runs to 15 residues. Looked up from germline, CDR1 is SGHKS and CDR2 is YYEKEE (reference sequence). Trimming removed 0 bases from V and 0 bases from J, with 10 bases in between. These data come from a study of identical twins. The data were also submitted as part of a second study, on T cells expressing NK-cell markers. This second study says: The CD3+CD56-NKG2C+ fraction of a few donors was also led by these clonotypes.

The V call is TRBV5-5, the J call TRBJ2-7, with D possibly TRBD1 on 6 matching bases. The specimen sequenced was CD8+ T cells sorted from blood. The source is a woman younger than 35 in good health. CDR3 region: CASSLDRESSYEQYF. CDR3 DNA sequence: TGTGCCAGCAGCTTGGACAGGGAAAGCTCCTACGAGCAGTACTTC. The full variable domain, completed using reference TRBV5-5 and TRBJ2-7, is DAGVTQSPTHLIKTRGQQVTLRCSPISGHKSVSWYQQVLGQGPQFIFQYYEKEERGRGNFPDRFSARQFPNYSSELNVNALLLGDSALYLCASSLDRESSYEQYFGPGTRLTVT.